This T cell receptor beta chain emerged from a study of STAT5B mutations in CD4+ large granular lymphocyte leukemia. Per the authors' pipeline: Productive clonotypes were detectable down to 2.59 x 10-5 frequency. TCRdb's table, derived via immunoSEQ multiplex PCR, lists solely in-frame clones and lacks some. Clone size and the V and J calls come from that table; the DNA yielded D and trimming. The sample shows about 30,000 clones, more than 65% of them seen only once. Trimming removed 2 bases from V and 1 base from J; junction bases left unmatched: 3. The CDR3 has 15 amino acids. CDR1 and CDR2 (germline): MNHEY, SVGAGI.

The sequencing sample was made of CD4+ T cells from blood buffy coats. The TCR sequence derives from a human donor in good health. The chain is built from TRBV6-5 and TRBJ2-3; TRBD2 matches at 7 bases. CDR3 amino acids: CASSYGGGGTDTQYF. The CDR3 bases are TGTGCCAGCAGTTACGGGGGGGGAGGCACAGATACGCAGTATTTT.